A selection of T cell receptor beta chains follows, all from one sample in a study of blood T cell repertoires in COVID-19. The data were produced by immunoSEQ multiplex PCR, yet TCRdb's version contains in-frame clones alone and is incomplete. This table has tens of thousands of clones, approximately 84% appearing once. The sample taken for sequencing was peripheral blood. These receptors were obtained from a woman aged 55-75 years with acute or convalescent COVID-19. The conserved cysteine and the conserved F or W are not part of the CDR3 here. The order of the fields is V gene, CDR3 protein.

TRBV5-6,ASSTDPWSSGNTIY
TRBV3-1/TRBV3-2,ASSQDPRVKAF
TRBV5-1,ASSGGGSTDTQY
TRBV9,ASSTRVGGEQY
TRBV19,ASKGDRGRGEQF
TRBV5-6,ASSPPFADRDYEQY
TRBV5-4,ASSFLGQGVYGYT
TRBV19,ASTGPRGVRGTEAF
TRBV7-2,ASSLESGTLNNSPLH
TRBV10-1,ATGDREI
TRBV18,ATTSGGPDSSYEQY
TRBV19,ASSDRGGVYTEAF
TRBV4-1,ASSLSAGGANEKLF
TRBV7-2,ASSPTRAYNEQF
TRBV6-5,ASSYSGFGGYEQY
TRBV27,ASSPQGQGGYNEQF
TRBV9,ASSVDPMNTEAF
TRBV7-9,ASSRPGQGPSGELF
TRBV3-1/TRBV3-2,ASSQETGARGYT
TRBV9,ASSVGSAGGTQY
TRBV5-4,ASSLDSGKLF
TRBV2,ASRKTGGHTGELF